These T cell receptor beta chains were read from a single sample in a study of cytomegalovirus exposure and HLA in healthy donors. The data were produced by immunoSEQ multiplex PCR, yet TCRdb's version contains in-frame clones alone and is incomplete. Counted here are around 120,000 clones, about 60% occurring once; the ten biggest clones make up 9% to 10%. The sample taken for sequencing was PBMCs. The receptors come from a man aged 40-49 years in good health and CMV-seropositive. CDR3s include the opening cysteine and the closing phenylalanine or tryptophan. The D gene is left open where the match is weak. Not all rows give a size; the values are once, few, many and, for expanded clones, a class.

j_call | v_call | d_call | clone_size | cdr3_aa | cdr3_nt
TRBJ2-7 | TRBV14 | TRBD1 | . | CASSQVRDSLYEQYF | TGTGCCAGCAGCCAAGTCCGGGACAGCCTATACGAGCAGTACTTC
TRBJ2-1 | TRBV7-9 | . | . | CASSLGLSPNEQFF | TGTGCCAGCAGCTTAGGTTTGAGCCCGAATGAGCAGTTCTTC
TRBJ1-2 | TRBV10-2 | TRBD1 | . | CASRPGTAANYGYTF | TGCGCCAGCAGGCCGGGGACAGCAGCTAACTATGGCTACACCTTC
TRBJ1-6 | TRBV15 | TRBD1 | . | CATSRGPGQGKSPLHF | TGTGCCACCAGCAGAGGTCCGGGACAGGGAAAATCACCCCTCCACTTT
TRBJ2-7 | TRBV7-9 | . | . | CASSLGEVQPYEQYF | TGTGCCAGCAGCTTAGGGGAGGTGCAGCCGTACGAGCAGTACTTC
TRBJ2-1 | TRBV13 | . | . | CASSPDYGNEQFF | TGTGCCAGCAGCCCGGACTATGGCAATGAGCAGTTCTTC
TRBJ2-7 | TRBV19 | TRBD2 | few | CASSLGGRVYEQYF | TGTGCCAGTAGCCTTGGCGGGAGAGTCTACGAGCAGTACTTC
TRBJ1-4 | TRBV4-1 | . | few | CASGVRGIATNEKLFF | TGCGCCAGCGGGGTGAGAGGGATTGCAACTAATGAAAAACTGTTTTTT
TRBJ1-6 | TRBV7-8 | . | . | CASSLLQFYNSPLHF | TGTGCCAGCAGCTTATTACAGTTCTATAATTCACCCCTCCACTTT
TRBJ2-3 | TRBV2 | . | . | CASSAGSQSTQYF | TGTGCCAGCAGTGCAGGGTCCCAGTCTACGCAGTATTTT
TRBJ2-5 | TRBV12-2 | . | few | CASRFSPGLAEETQYF | TGTGCAAGTCGCTTCTCTCCGGGACTAGCGGAAGAGACCCAGTACTTC
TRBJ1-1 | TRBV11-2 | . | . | CASSSGDFGTEAFF | TGTGCCAGCAGTTCAGGGGATTTTGGCACTGAAGCTTTCTTT
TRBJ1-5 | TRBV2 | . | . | CASSDSGGPNQPQHF | TGTGCCAGCAGTGACTCGGGGGGGCCGAATCAGCCCCAGCATTTT
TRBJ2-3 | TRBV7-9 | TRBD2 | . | CASSLGGEGLKDTQYF | TGTGCCAGCAGCTTAGGGGGGGAGGGCCTAAAAGATACGCAGTATTTT
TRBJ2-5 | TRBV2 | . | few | CAGTGLQETQYF | TGTGCCGGAACAGGGCTCCAAGAGACCCAGTACTTC
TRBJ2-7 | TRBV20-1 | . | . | CSARLGYEQYF | TGCAGTGCACGACTTGGGTACGAGCAGTACTTC
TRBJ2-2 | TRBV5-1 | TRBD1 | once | CASRKTGINTGELFF | TGCGCCAGCAGGAAGACAGGGATTAACACCGGGGAGCTGTTTTTT
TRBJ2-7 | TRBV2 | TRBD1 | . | CATTGGVDEQYF | TGTGCCACCACAGGGGGCGTCGACGAGCAGTACTTC
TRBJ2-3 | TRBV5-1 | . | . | CASSLVGGALPDTQYF | TGCGCCAGCAGCCTGGTAGGGGGGGCCCTCCCAGATACGCAGTATTTT
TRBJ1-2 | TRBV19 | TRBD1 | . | CASSTPGTEGSYTF | TGTGCCAGTAGTACCCCCGGGACAGAAGGGTCCTACACCTTC
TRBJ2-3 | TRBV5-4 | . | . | CASSPRLTSTDTQYF | TGTGCCAGCAGCCCGCGACTAACTAGCACAGATACGCAGTATTTT
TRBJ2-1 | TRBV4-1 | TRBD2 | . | CASSQGSSGDWNEQFF | TGCGCCAGCAGCCAAGGTTCTAGCGGGGATTGGAATGAGCAGTTCTTC
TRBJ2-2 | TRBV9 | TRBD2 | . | CASSVLAGGPTTGELFF | TGTGCCAGCAGCGTACTAGCGGGGGGGCCAACCACCGGGGAGCTGTTTTTT
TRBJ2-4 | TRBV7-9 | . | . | CASSFSPRAKNIQYF | TGTGCCAGCAGCTTCTCCCCTCGGGCCAAAAACATTCAGTACTTC
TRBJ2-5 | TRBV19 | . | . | CASSIATRTLETQYF | TGTGCCAGTAGTATAGCGACACGAACGCTGGAGACCCAGTACTTC
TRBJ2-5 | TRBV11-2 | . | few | CASSRALIETQYF | TGTGCCAGCAGTCGTGCGTTGATCGAGACCCAGTACTTC
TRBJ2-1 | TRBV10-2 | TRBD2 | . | CASSWTSLSHEQFF | TGCGCCAGCAGTTGGACTAGTTTGTCTCATGAGCAGTTCTTC
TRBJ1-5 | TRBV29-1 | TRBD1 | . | CSVRDSEQPQHF | TGCAGCGTGCGGGACAGTGAGCAGCCCCAGCATTTT
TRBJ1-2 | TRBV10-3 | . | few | CATPDLTGTYGYTF | TGTGCCACCCCAGACCTCACAGGGACCTATGGCTACACCTTC
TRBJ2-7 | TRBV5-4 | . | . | CASSLRSGPGYEQYF | TGTGCCAGCAGCTTGAGGAGCGGGCCGGGCTACGAGCAGTACTTC
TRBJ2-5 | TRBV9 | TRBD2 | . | CASSVGLAGQGEQYF | TGTGCCAGCAGCGTAGGACTAGCGGGGCAAGGTGAGCAGTACTTC
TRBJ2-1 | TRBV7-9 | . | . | CASSLALGLNNEQFF | TGTGCCAGCAGCTTAGCACTGGGACTCAACAATGAGCAGTTCTTC
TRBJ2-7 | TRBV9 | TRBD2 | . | CASSGGTSAYEQYF | TGTGCCAGCAGCGGCGGGACTAGCGCCTACGAGCAGTACTTC